Below are 9 T cell receptor beta chains sequenced from a single sample in a study of T-cell memory formation after mild COVID-19. MiXCR was run by TCRdb on the 5' RACE reads, yielding one entry per CDR3 protein. The sample lists 380,000 or so distinct CDR3 sequences, around 14% seen once, with about 22% in the top ten. The sample was PBMCs or a T cell subset sorted from them (not recorded which). These TCRs come from a man younger than 35 who had mild COVID-19 (a few samples of this study predate the infection). Cell type and time point are not known.

V usage is TRBV10-3 and J usage is TRBJ2-1; perhaps TRBD1 as D (5 bases). Trimming cost V 2 bases and J 12 bases, with 17 bases left between them. Germline assignment: CDR1 ENHRY and CDR2 SYGVKD. The CDR3 is made up of 14 amino acids. CDR3 sequence (DNA): TGTGCCATCAGTGAGATGACAGCAGGTACCGGGCAGTTCTTC. Translating it yields CAISEMTAGTGQFF.

This clonotype has at least ten counts. J is TRBJ1-4 and V is TRBV7-9; D is ambiguous. The CDR3 sequence is 12 residues long. Germline V gene data show CDR1 as SEHNR and CDR2 as FQNEAQ (reference sequence). V lost 6 bases, J lost 7 bases, and 9 bases lay in between. For the CDR3, the DNA is TGTGCCAGCAGTTCGATAGGTGAAAAACTGTTTTTT. It is translated as CASSSIGEKLFF.

This clonotype was observed a handful of times. The V call is TRBV7-6, the J call TRBJ2-7; the D gene is possibly TRBD2 (5 bases). This CDR3 contains 16 residues. The V end was cut by 2 bases, the J end by 7 bases, with 21 bases between. CDR1 is SGHVS and CDR2 is FNYEAQ in the germline V gene. For the CDR3, the DNA is TGTGCCAGCAGCTTATACGAAGCGGCTCTTCCTCGGGAGCAGTACTTC. Its protein is CASSLYEAALPREQYF.

This chain joins TRBV18 and TRBJ1-1; D unresolved. Between the trimmed V and J ends, which lost 3 bases and 0 bases, there was a span of 11 bases. The CDR3 runs 15 residues. Per the germline V gene, CDR1 is KGHSH and CDR2 is LQKENI. In DNA, the CDR3 is TGTGCCAGCTCACCTAGTTCTGGGTTGAACACTGAAGCTTTCTTT. As protein: CASSPSSGLNTEAFF.

The J gene is TRBJ1-5, the V gene TRBV6-9; D is ambiguous. This CDR3 region has 14 residues. Germline CDR1 is MNHGY and CDR2 is SVAAGI. The V end was cut by 6 bases, the J end by 4 bases, with 13 bases between. The CDR3 DNA is TGTGCCAGCAGAGTTTGGGCAGATAATCAGCCCCAGCATTTT. This gives the protein CASRVWADNQPQHF.

This clonotype was detected ten times or more. As DNA, the CDR3 is TGTGCCAGCACCCCCCCGGGCACCGGGGAGCTGTTTTTT. Translated, it gives CASTPPGTGELFF. The J gene is TRBJ2-2, the V gene TRBV12-3 or TRBV12-4, with no clear D. The CDR3 is 13 residues long. The V end was cut by 7 bases, the J end by 4 bases, with 10 bases between.

The chain links TRBV28 to TRBJ1-5; TRBD1 is a possible D gene (5 bases). The CDR3 is 14 residues long. Trimming cost V 7 bases and J 3 bases, with 13 bases left between them. Germline CDR1 MDHEN, CDR2 SYDVKM. CDR3 region: CASKPGTVNQPQHF. The DNA for the CDR3 is TGTGCCAGCAAGCCCGGGACGGTCAATCAGCCCCAGCATTTT.

V and J are TRBV10-3 and TRBJ1-5, with D unresolved. V was trimmed by 4 bases and J by 3 bases, leaving 10 bases between them. The CDR3 sequence is 14 residues long. Germline loops: CDR1 ENHRY, CDR2 SYGVKD. Here the CDR3 DNA reads TGTGCCATCAGTGCTGCAGACTACAATCAGCCCCAGCATTTT. Protein product: CAISAADYNQPQHF.

Many counts were recorded for this clonotype. In DNA form, the CDR3 reads TGCGCCAGCAGCCAAGATCCCGGCTATGGCTACACCTTC. This sequence encodes CASSQDPGYGYTF. The chain links TRBV4-3 to TRBJ1-2; D not certain. Germline V lookup: CDR1 LGHNA, CDR2 YSLEER. With 0 bases removed from V and 4 bases from J, the gap between germline ends came to 6 bases. The CDR3 is 13 residues long.